This TCR beta chain stems from a study of blood T cell repertoires in COVID-19. The CDR3 spans 16 residues. CDR1 is MRHNA, CDR2 SNTAGT, per germline. Losses at the gene ends were 2 bases for V and 7 bases for J; bases not matched to a gene: 11. Repertoires were generated with immunoSEQ multiplex PCR, while TCRdb's copy carries only in-frame clones and drops some. The profile covers around 450,000 clones, with around 89% appearing a single time and about 4.5% taken by the ten largest. The source of this sequence is a woman aged 30 to 39 with acute or convalescent COVID-19. This chain uses TRBV6-4 with TRBJ1-5; 7 bases map to TRBD1. The specimen was peripheral blood. CDR3 coding DNA: TGTGCCAGCAGTGACACGCCTACACAGGGGAGACAGCCCCAGCATTTT. Its translation is CASSDTPTQGRQPQHF.